Presented here are 31 T cell receptor beta chains from one specimen sequenced in a study of cytomegalovirus exposure and HLA in healthy donors. This table comes from immunoSEQ multiplex PCR, and its TCRdb copy is limited to in-frame clones, with some not included. This table holds a few hundred thousand clones, around 90% found once. The sample taken for sequencing was PBMCs. All receptors come from a woman aged 18-35 years in good health and CMV-seronegative.

V is TRBV6-1 and J is TRBJ1-2; maybe TRBD1 (6 bases). In germline, CDR1 is MNHNS, CDR2 SASEGT. The length of the CDR3 is 13 residues. Deletions cut 7 bases from V and 5 bases from J, with 14 bases between. CDR3 in amino acids: CASNPDRRYGYTF. In nucleotides, the CDR3 is TGTGCCAGCAATCCGGACAGAAGGTATGGCTACACCTTC.

This clone appeared once. The rearrangement uses TRBV28 and TRBJ2-2; tentatively, D is TRBD1 (5 bases). V gave up 6 bases and J gave up 2 bases, with 10 bases separating them. The CDR3 runs 14 residues. Germline CDR1 is MDHEN and CDR2 is SYDVKM. The CDR3 sequence is CASRGPLNTGELFF. The DNA for the CDR3 is TGTGCCAGCAGGGGGCCCTTAAACACCGGGGAGCTGTTTTTT.

The chain employs TRBV9 and TRBJ1-1; D gene uncertain. V lost 0 bases and J lost 0, with 6 bases in between. Germline V lookup: CDR1 SGDLS, CDR2 YYNGEE. This CDR3 region has 14 residues. This chain's CDR3 is CASSVGALNTEAFF. DNA for the CDR3: TGTGCCAGCAGCGTAGGAGCCTTGAACACTGAAGCTTTCTTT.

The gene calls are TRBV28 and TRBJ2-2; 7 bases are shared with TRBD2. Germline CDR1 reads MDHEN; CDR2 reads SYDVKM. This CDR3 spans 14 amino acids. The V and J ends lost 5 bases and 5 bases, in that order; junction bases with no gene match: 5. The CDR3 loop is CASSPLGGTGELFF. In DNA form, the CDR3 reads TGTGCCAGCAGTCCCCTGGGAGGGACCGGGGAGCTGTTTTTT. The full variable domain, completed using reference TRBV28 and TRBJ2-2, is DVKVTQSSRYLVKRTGEKVFLECVQDMDHENMFWYRQDPGLGLRLIYFSYDVKMKEKGDIPEGYSVSREKKERFSLILESASTNQTSMYLCASSPLGGTGELFFGEGSRLTVL.

CDR3 DNA: TGTGCCAGCACCCGAGCAGGGAACTATGGCTACACCTTC. Translation: CASTRAGNYGYTF. V and J are TRBV28 and TRBJ1-2; possibly TRBD1 for D (5 bases). V lost 7 bases to trimming and J lost 2 bases, with 11 bases between them. The CDR3 sequence is 13 residues long. Germline CDR1 is MDHEN and CDR2 is SYDVKM.

CDR3 protein: CSVEPQGGYTF. The CDR3, as DNA: TGCAGCGTTGAACCCCAGGGAGGCTACACCTTC. This rearrangement joins TRBV29-1 to TRBJ1-2, with D perhaps TRBD1 (5 bases). The V and J ends lost 2 bases and 8 bases respectively, with 9 bases between them. The CDR3 spans 11 residues. Germline V gives CDR1 SQVTM, CDR2 ANQGSEA.

The chain joins TRBV4-1 to TRBJ1-4, with 9 positions matching TRBD1. CDR3 length equals 18 residues. Looked up from germline, CDR1 is MGHRA and CDR2 is YSYEKL. The junction had 11 bases not matched to a gene; V was cut back by 1 base and J by 5 bases. The chain's CDR3 is CASSQAGTGTFINEKLFF. CDR3 DNA: TGCGCCAGCAGCCAAGCGGGGACAGGGACCTTTATAAATGAAAAACTGTTTTTT.

The chain uses TRBV11-2 and TRBJ2-3; 8 positions agree with TRBD2. Germline V CDR1 and CDR2: SGHAT, FQNNGV. V was clipped by 4 bases and J by 1 base; unmatched bases: 4. This CDR3 is built from 15 residues. CDR3 residues: CASSSSGGRTDTQYF. The CDR3 DNA is TGTGCCAGCAGCTCAAGCGGGGGCCGCACAGATACGCAGTATTTT.

The chain links TRBV9 to TRBJ2-5; maybe TRBD1 (5 bases). The V gene's germline CDR1 is SGDLS and CDR2 YYNGEE. This CDR3 comprises 15 residues. V was shortened by 0 bases and J by 1 base, with 10 bases between the two germline ends. CDR3: CASSVGRGSQETQYF. CDR3 sequence (DNA): TGTGCCAGCAGCGTAGGTAGGGGCAGCCAAGAGACCCAGTACTTC.

This sequence joins TRBV19 and TRBJ2-1, with 10 bases identical to TRBD2. CDR3 length: 13 residues. The germline V gene has CDR1 LNHDA and CDR2 SQIVND (reference sequence). The ends lost 4 bases at V and 13 bases at J; junction bases unmatched: 7. The CDR3 here is CASSTGTSEFQFF. As DNA, the CDR3 is TGTGCCAGTAGTACAGGGACTAGCGAATTTCAGTTCTTC.

This chain joins TRBV27 and TRBJ2-7; D is perhaps TRBD1 (8 bases). The CDR3 covers 14 residues. V lost 6 bases, J lost 2 bases, and 14 bases lay in between. In germline, CDR1 is MNHEY, CDR2 SMNVEV (reference sequence). The CDR3 region is CASRRQGTTYEQYF. The CDR3 DNA follows: TGTGCCAGCAGGAGACAGGGGACTACCTACGAGCAGTACTTC.

The chain uses TRBV7-9 and TRBJ1-1; possibly TRBD1 for D (5 bases). The V gene's germline CDR1 is SEHNR and CDR2 FQNEAQ (reference sequence). The CDR3 consists of 12 residues. Trimming removed 0 bases at V and 10 bases at J, with 9 bases between. CDR3 bases: TGTGCCAGCAGCTTAGCTGGGGGGTTAGCTTTCTTT. Its protein is CASSLAGGLAFF.

This clone was picked up one time. The chain links TRBV11-2 to TRBJ1-4, with D hard to call. Germline CDR1 reads SGHAT; CDR2 reads FQNNGV. The germline V and J ends were trimmed by 5 bases and 6 bases, with 16 bases remaining between them. CDR3 length: 15 amino acids. CDR3 protein: CASSPRHRVDEKLFF. CDR3 in DNA: TGTGCCAGCAGCCCCCGTCACCGGGTAGATGAAAAACTGTTTTTT.

This clone showed up just a few times. The gene calls are TRBV4-1 and TRBJ1-3; D is possibly TRBD1 (5 bases). Trimming removed 0 bases from V and 4 bases from J, with 10 bases in between. In germline, CDR1 is MGHRA, CDR2 YSYEKL. The CDR3 contains 15 residues. CDR3 residues: CASSQDPGNGNTIYF. Here the CDR3 DNA reads TGCGCCAGCAGCCAAGATCCAGGGAACGGAAACACCATATATTTT.

The chain recombines TRBV19 with TRBJ1-3; the D is unclear. The CDR3 has 11 residues. Between the trimmed V and J ends, which lost 10 bases and 0 bases, there was a span of 4 bases. CDR1 is LNHDA, CDR2 SQIVND, per germline (reference sequence). CDR3 bases: TGTGCCATTCGCTCTGGAAACACCATATATTTT. Its translation is CAIRSGNTIYF.

The chain is built from TRBV9 and TRBJ2-3; no reliable D call. The CDR3 extends over 14 amino acids. V was pared by 3 bases and J by 0 bases, with 8 bases between. Per the germline V gene, CDR1 is SGDLS and CDR2 is YYNGEE. In DNA, the CDR3 is TGTGCCAGCAGCGGGGCTTCTAGCACAGATACGCAGTATTTT. Its translation: CASSGASSTDTQYF.

The chain carries TRBV4-2 and TRBJ2-1; TRBD2 matches at 8 bases. The CDR3 covers 15 residues. Trimming removed 3 bases from V and 5 bases from J; junction bases left unmatched: 6. Germline V gives CDR1 LGHNA, CDR2 YNFKEQ. The CDR3 DNA reads as TGTGCCAGCAGCCAGATAGCGGGACCGAACAATGAGCAGTTCTTC. Amino acid sequence: CASSQIAGPNNEQFF.

The chain links TRBV18 to TRBJ2-3; 10 positions match TRBD2. The CDR3 sequence is 17 residues long. J lost 2 bases, V lost 3 bases, and 8 bases had no gene match. CDR1 is KGHSH and CDR2 is LQKENI in the germline V gene. CDR3 nucleotide sequence: TGTGCCAGCTCACCGTCAAGAGCGGGGGGGTTCACAGATACGCAGTATTTT. This sequence encodes CASSPSRAGGFTDTQYF.

This sequence joins TRBV5-4 and TRBJ2-6; weak D call: TRBD1 (6 bases). Trimming took 0 bases from V and 12 from J, leaving 13 bases between them. This CDR3 is built from 14 residues. Germline lookup yields CDR1 SGHNT and CDR2 YYREEE (reference sequence). CDR3 nucleotide sequence: TGTGCCAGCAGCTTGGAACAGGGTGAGCCCGTCCTGACTTTC. Residues: CASSLEQGEPVLTF.

V is TRBV4-1 and J is TRBJ2-1; D is unclear. CDR1 is MGHRA, CDR2 YSYEKL, per germline. The CDR3 sequence is 13 residues long. V was pared by 1 base and J by 9 bases, with 10 bases between. For the CDR3, the DNA is TGCGCCAGCAGCCAAGTCCCTCGGGTTGAGCAGTTCTTC. The encoded protein is CASSQVPRVEQFF.

This sequence joins TRBV7-3 and TRBJ2-7; 11 bases map to TRBD1. The CDR3 contains 16 residues. V shed 2 bases, J shed 2 bases, and the junction held 5 bases outside the gene matches. The germline V gene has CDR1 SGHTA and CDR2 FQGTGA. In nucleotides, the CDR3 is TGTGCCAGCAGCTTAGCTGGGACAGGGGGACCCTACGAGCAGTACTTC. Protein: CASSLAGTGGPYEQYF.

The chain joins TRBV12-2 to TRBJ2-2; no DNA check was done on the table's D call, TRBD1. TRBV12-2 is a recognized pseudogene. This CDR3 has 18 amino acids. The CDR3 nucleotides are TGTGCAAGTCGCTTAAAACACCTAGGGGGCGAGACCACCGGGGAGCTGTTTTTT. Translating gives CASRLKHLGGETTGELFF.

This clone showed up just once. This chain joins TRBV6-5 and TRBJ2-2, with D possibly matching TRBD2 (6 bases). The germline V gene has CDR1 MNHEY and CDR2 SVGAGI. V was trimmed by 5 bases and J by 8 bases, leaving 18 bases between them. This CDR3 spans 15 amino acids. CDR3 sequence (DNA): TGTGCCAGCAGTCCCGGGACTCATCACAGTGGGGAGCTGTTTTTT. Encoded protein: CASSPGTHHSGELFF.

The chain combines TRBV18 with TRBJ1-2, with D unclear. The CDR3 sequence is 15 residues long. V shed 2 bases and J shed 0 bases, with 10 bases lying between them. Germline V CDR1 and CDR2: KGHSH, LQKENI. Here the CDR3 DNA reads TGTGCCAGCTCACCAACAACAGACCCTAACTATGGCTACACCTTC. It encodes CASSPTTDPNYGYTF.

This chain links TRBV10-3 with TRBJ2-2; 9 positions agree with TRBD1. J was trimmed by 4 bases and V by 4 bases; bases with no gene match: 13. The germline V gene has CDR1 ENHRY and CDR2 SYGVKD. The CDR3 has 18 amino acids. In DNA form, the CDR3 reads TGTGCCATCAGTGGGCCGGGACAGGGAACCGGGGGCACCGGGGAGCTGTTTTTT. Amino acid sequence: CAISGPGQGTGGTGELFF.

Turning to this clone: A read error may produce the germline difference seen at one junction end. This chain links TRBV5-1 with TRBJ2-2; weak D call: TRBD1 (6 bases). This CDR3 has 14 amino acids. The germline V gene encodes CDR1 SGHRS and CDR2 YFSETQ. This CDR3 reads CASRLAGATGELFF. In DNA form, the CDR3 reads TGCGCCAGCAGGTTGGCAGGGGCCACCGGGGAGCTGTTTTTT.

This clone was observed once. The V gene is TRBV2, the J gene TRBJ1-1; 7 nucleotides align to TRBD1. V lost 7 bases and J lost 7; bases outside the gene matches: 18. Germline values: CDR1 SNHLY, CDR2 FYNNEI. The CDR3 runs to 16 residues. The CDR3 region is CASTARDRVFSGEAFF. CDR3 sequence (DNA): TGTGCCAGCACCGCCCGCGACAGGGTGTTTTCGGGTGAAGCTTTCTTT.

This sequence joins TRBV7-9 and TRBJ1-6; no definite D call. The CDR3 totals 16 residues. Germline CDR1 reads SEHNR; CDR2 reads FQNEAQ (reference sequence). The V gene lost 10 bases and the J gene lost 0 bases, with 16 bases spanning the gap. CDR3 region: CATSSPGSSYNSPLHF. CDR3 nucleotides: TGTGCCACCTCTAGCCCTGGGAGCTCCTATAATTCACCCCTCCACTTT.

This chain links TRBV19 with TRBJ2-3; 9 nucleotides match TRBD2. The germline CDR1 and CDR2 sequences are LNHDA and SQIVND (reference sequence). With 1 base clipped from V and 6 bases from J, the junction kept 14 bases outside the gene matches. The CDR3 totals 18 residues. The CDR3 loop reads CASSIGGSGGPTRDTQYF. Here the CDR3 DNA reads TGTGCCAGTAGTATAGGTGGTAGCGGGGGACCTACTCGCGATACGCAGTATTTT.

The chain recombines TRBV14 with TRBJ1-4; D remains ambiguous. Germline CDR1 is SGHDN and CDR2 is FVKESK. The CDR3 is 14 amino acids. Trimming removed 1 base from V and 3 bases from J, with 6 bases in between. CDR3 DNA sequence: TGTGCCAGCAGCCAAGGCGCTGCTAATGAAAAACTGTTTTTT. Translated: CASSQGAANEKLFF.

This chain connects TRBV5-8 to TRBJ1-2; TRBD1 aligns across 8 bases. This CDR3 has 15 residues. Germline lookup yields CDR1 SGHTS and CDR2 YDEGEE. After removal of 3 bases from V and 1 base from J, the junction contained 5 bases not matched to a gene. The CDR3 DNA reads as TGTGCCAGCAGCTGGACAGGGTCTAGTAACTATGGCTACACCTTC. Residues: CASSWTGSSNYGYTF.